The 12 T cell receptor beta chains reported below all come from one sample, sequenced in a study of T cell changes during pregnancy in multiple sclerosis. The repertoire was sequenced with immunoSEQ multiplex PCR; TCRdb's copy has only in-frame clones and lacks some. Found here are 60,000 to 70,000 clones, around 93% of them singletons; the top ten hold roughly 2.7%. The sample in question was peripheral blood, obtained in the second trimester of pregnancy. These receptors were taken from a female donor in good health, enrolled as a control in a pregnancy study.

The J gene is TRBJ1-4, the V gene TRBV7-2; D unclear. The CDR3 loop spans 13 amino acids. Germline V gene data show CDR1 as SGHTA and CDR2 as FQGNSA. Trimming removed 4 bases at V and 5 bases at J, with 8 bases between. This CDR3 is CASSSTGNEKLFF. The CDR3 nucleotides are TGTGCCAGCAGCTCGACGGGAAATGAAAAACTGTTTTTT.

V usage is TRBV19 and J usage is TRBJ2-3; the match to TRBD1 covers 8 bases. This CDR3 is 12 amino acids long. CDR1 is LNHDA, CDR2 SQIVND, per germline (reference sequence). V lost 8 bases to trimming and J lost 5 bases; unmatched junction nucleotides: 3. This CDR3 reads CASGQGGDTQYF. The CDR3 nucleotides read TGTGCCAGTGGACAGGGAGGAGATACGCAGTATTTT. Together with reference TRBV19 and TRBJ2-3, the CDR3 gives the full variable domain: DGGITQSPKYLFRKEGQNVTLSCEQNLNHDAMYWYRQDPGQGLRLIYYSQIVNDFQKGDIAEGYSVSREKKESFPLTVTSAQKNPTAFYLCASGQGGDTQYFGPGTRLTVL.

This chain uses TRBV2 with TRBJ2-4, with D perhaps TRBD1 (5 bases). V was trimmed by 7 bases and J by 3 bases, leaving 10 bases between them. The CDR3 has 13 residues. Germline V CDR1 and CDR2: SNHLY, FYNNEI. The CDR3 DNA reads TGTGCCAGCAAGGGGCACAGCAAAAACATTCAGTACTTC. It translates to CASKGHSKNIQYF.

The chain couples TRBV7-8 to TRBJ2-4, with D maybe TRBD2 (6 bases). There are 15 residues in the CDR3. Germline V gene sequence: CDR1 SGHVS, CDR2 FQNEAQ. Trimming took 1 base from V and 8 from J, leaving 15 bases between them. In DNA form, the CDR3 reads TGTGCCAGCAGCTTAGAAGGAGGGCGCGGTGACATTCAGTACTTC. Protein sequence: CASSLEGGRGDIQYF.

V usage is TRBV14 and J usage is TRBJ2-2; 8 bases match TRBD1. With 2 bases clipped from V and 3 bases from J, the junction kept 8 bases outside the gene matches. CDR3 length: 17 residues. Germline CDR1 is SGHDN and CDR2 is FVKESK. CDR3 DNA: TGTGCCAGCAGCCAAAGGCTGGGGACAGGCTACACCGGGGAGCTGTTTTTT. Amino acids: CASSQRLGTGYTGELFF.

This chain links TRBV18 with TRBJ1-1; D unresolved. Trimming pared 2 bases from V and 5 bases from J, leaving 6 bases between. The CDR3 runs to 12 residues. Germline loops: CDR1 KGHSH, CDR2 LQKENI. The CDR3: CASSPGPTEAFF. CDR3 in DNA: TGTGCCAGCTCACCAGGGCCTACTGAAGCTTTCTTT.

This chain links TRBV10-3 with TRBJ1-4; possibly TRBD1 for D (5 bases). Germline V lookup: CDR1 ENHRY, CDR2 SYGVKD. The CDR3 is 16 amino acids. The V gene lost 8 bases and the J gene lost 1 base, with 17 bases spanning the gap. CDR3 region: CAIRGTLKGTNEKLFF. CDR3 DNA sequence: TGTGCCATCCGGGGGACCTTAAAGGGAACTAATGAAAAACTGTTTTTT.

CDR3 nucleotides: TGTGCCAGCAGTTCACCGACTAGCGCTGATTACGAGCAGTACTTC. Amino acids: CASSSPTSADYEQYF. V is TRBV28 and J is TRBJ2-7; 8 nucleotides match TRBD2. The CDR3 is 15 amino acids. Germline CDR1 MDHEN, CDR2 SYDVKM. V was pared by 4 bases and J by 4 bases, with 9 bases of the junction left unmatched. The full variable domain, in which reference TRBV28 and TRBJ2-7 provide the parts outside the CDR3, is DVKVTQSSRYLVKRTGEKVFLECVQDMDHENMFWYRQDPGLGLRLIYFSYDVKMKEKGDIPEGYSVSREKKERFSLILESASTNQTSMYLCASSSPTSADYEQYFGPGTRLTVT.

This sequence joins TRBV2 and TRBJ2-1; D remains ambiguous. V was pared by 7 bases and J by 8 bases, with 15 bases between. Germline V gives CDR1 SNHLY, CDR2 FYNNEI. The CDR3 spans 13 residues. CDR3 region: CASTARELHEQFF. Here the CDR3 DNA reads TGTGCCAGCACGGCTAGAGAGCTCCATGAGCAGTTCTTC.

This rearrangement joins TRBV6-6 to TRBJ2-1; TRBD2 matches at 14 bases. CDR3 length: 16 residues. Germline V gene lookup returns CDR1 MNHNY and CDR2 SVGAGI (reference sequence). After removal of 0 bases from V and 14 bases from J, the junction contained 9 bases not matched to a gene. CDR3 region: CASSYSPGLAGAEEFF. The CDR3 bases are TGTGCCAGCAGTTACTCGCCGGGACTAGCGGGGGCAGAGGAGTTCTTC.

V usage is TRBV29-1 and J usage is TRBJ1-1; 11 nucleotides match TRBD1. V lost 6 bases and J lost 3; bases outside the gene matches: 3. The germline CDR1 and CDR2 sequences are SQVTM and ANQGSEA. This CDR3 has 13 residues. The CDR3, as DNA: TGCAGCGTCCGGGGACAGGGGGACACTGAAGCTTTCTTT. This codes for CSVRGQGDTEAFF. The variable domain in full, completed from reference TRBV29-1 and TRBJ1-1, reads SAVISQKPSRDICQRGTSLTIQCQVDSQVTMMFWYRQQPGQSLTLIATANQGSEATYESGFVIDKFPISRPNLTFSTLTVSNMSPEDSSIYLCSVRGQGDTEAFFGQGTRLTVV.

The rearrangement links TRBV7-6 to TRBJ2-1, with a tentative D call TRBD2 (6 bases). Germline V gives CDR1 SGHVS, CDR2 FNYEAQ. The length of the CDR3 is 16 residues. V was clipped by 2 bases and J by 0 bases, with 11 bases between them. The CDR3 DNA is TGTGCCAGCAGCTTACTTAGCGGAGGCTCCTACAATGAGCAGTTCTTC. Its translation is CASSLLSGGSYNEQFF.